This T cell receptor (beta chain) emerged from a study of T cell responses to AZD1222 COVID-19 vaccine (dated by TCRdb to the early 2020s). Context from the whole study: Because spike-specific TCR depth and breadth did not differ between the two schedules, AZD1222 recipients who got a second dose at roughly 4 weeks were pooled with those who got a second dose at roughly 12 weeks. TCR sequencing was performed for 230 to 250 trial participants, of whom approximately 200 were given two doses of AZD1222 and roughly 25 were given two doses of MenACWY control vaccine. Trial participants were enrolled by age into 18-55, 56-69 and 70-plus year subgroups, with around 140, 26 and 57 TCR-sequenced participants respectively.

Notes on this clone: What antigen it recognizes has not been identified. No much larger clone is present one base from it, and per-base qualities are unavailable.

The CDR3 regions of human TCRbeta chains were subjected to immunosequencing. As for the original processing: TCRs in the repertoires were matched against a reference library of SARS-CoV-2-specific TCRs that had been generated with the MIRA antigen-specificity platform. Breadth was defined as the fraction of unique TCRs that were SARS-CoV-2-associated. Depth was defined as the fraction of total T cells that were SARS-CoV-2-associated. Each spike-specific TCR was assigned to its reactive spike region and to a CD4 or CD8 class using the MIRA data. Log10-transformed breadth and depth values were compared by one-way ANOVA with Sidak's multiple comparisons tests. TCRdb took this table from immuneACCESS and kept in-frame rearrangements with V and J called. Such tables lack part of the clones; where checked against another copy, unresolved V genes explain under half of the gap, and the rest is unexplained. The V and J calls and clone size come from that table; D and trimming were worked out from the DNA. The sample table lists some 150,000 clones, roughly 89% of them with a count of one. Clones ranked in the top ten supply roughly 5% of the sample.

Taken with the paper, the label for time point translates to: baseline before first vaccination. Samples from vaccinated people were obtained from the UK trials COV001 and COV002, which included a single-blind randomized controlled phase 2/3 trial of AZD1222 (ChAdOx1 nCoV-19) in healthy adults. For TCRbeta chain sequencing, PBMC samples from trial participants were taken at day 0 and at day 28 after the second dose. Overall study results and their limits: Because no day 14 peak-response samples were available, the repertoires could be characterized only after the peak T cell response. The 56-69-year group was small, and its depth increase did not reach significance, likely because of low power. Participants were mostly white British, with more females than males. The authors suggested clonal diversity may have been underestimated. Conclusions about previously exposed vaccinees are limited, since just six AZD1222 recipients were seropositive for SARS-CoV-2 at baseline. Nearly half of unique spike-specific TCRs reportedly recognized epitopes outside regions mutated in the B.1.351 and B.1.1.7 variants. The vaccine-associated CD4 TCRs covered the entire spike protein, and the dominant responses fell in regions 160-218 and 743-854. After two AZD1222 doses, both the breadth and the depth of spike-specific TCRs were significantly higher than at day 0 and than in MenACWY recipients.

The sequence came from an adult in good health. The sequencing here drew on peripheral blood, taken on day 0 of AZD1222 vaccination.

The DNA sequence follows: TGTGCCAGCAGCTTCGACAGAAGCTATGGCTACACCTTC. Its protein reads: CASSFDRSYGYTF. Rearrangement joined TRBV7-2 to TRBJ1-2; tentative D gene TRBD1, with 5 bases matching. Per the germline V gene, SGHTA is the CDR1 and FQGNSA is the CDR2. From cysteine to phenylalanine, the CDR3 is 13 amino acids long. The kept DNA is CDR3 alone, 39 bases in frame from the first base. V is reduced by 3 bases and J by 4 bases, leaving a spacing of 9 bases between them. Beyond the CDR3, the reference TRBV7-2 and TRBJ1-2 genes provide the residues; the full variable domain reads: GAGVSQSPSNKVTEKGKDVELRCDPISGHTALYWYRQSLGQGLEFLIYFQGNSAPDKSGLPSDRFSAERTGGSVSTLTIQRTQQEDSAVYLCASSFDRSYGYTFGSGTRLTVV.